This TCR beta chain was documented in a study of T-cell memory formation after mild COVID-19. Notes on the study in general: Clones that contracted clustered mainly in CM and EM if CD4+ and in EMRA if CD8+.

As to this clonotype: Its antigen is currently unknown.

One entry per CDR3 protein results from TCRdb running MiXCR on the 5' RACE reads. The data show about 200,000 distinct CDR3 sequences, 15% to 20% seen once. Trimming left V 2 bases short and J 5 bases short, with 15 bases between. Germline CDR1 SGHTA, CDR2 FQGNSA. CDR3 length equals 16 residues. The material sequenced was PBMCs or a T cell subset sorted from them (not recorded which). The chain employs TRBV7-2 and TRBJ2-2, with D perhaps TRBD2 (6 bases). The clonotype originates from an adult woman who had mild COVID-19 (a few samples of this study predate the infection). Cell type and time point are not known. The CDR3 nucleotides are TGTGCCAGCAGCTTAAGTCGGGGAGGTTGGACCGGGGAGCTGTTTTTT. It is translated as CASSLSRGGWTGELFF. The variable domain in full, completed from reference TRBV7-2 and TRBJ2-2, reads GAGVSQSPSNKVTEKGKDVELRCDPISGHTALYWYRQSLGQGLEFLIYFQGNSAPDKSGLPSDRFSAERTGGSVSTLTIQRTQQEDSAVYLCASSLSRGGWTGELFFGEGSRLTVL.